A selection of T cell receptor beta chains follows, all from one sample in a study of beta chain features in type 1 diabetes. Sequencing was performed with immunoSEQ multiplex PCR; in TCRdb, only in-frame clones are kept and a portion is missing. The sample yields roughly 140,000 clones, around 10% seen once. Sample: central memory CD4+ T cells from blood. The receptors derive from a man aged 18 to 30 in good health. The CDR3 runs from the conserved cysteine through the conserved F or W. Fields, in order: J gene, V gene, clone size, D gene, CDR3 protein, CDR3 DNA. A D gene is named only where the DNA matches it firmly. Clone size is given for some rows only: seen once, a few or many times, or a class if the clone is expanded.

j_call: TRBJ1-2
v_call: TRBV25-1
clone_size: few
d_call: TRBD1
cdr3_aa: CASRSGTGGYGYTF
cdr3_nt: TGTGCCAGCAGATCCGGGACAGGAGGTTATGGCTACACCTTC

j_call: TRBJ2-7
v_call: TRBV27
clone_size: many
d_call: TRBD2
cdr3_aa: CASRSLGTSGSYEQYF
cdr3_nt: TGTGCCAGCAGATCGCTCGGGACTAGCGGCTCCTACGAGCAGTACTTC

j_call: TRBJ1-1
v_call: TRBV6-1
clone_size: NA
d_call: NA
cdr3_aa: CASSSKSRGGTEAFF
cdr3_nt: TGTGCCAGCAGTAGCAAATCCAGGGGCGGTACTGAAGCTTTCTTT

j_call: TRBJ2-7
v_call: TRBV29-1
clone_size: few
d_call: TRBD2
cdr3_aa: CSVGLAEVYEQYF
cdr3_nt: TGCAGCGTTGGCCTAGCGGAAGTGTACGAGCAGTACTTC

j_call: TRBJ2-2
v_call: TRBV5-4
clone_size: NA
d_call: TRBD2
cdr3_aa: CASSLKGLAVTGELFF
cdr3_nt: TGTGCCAGCAGCTTAAAGGGACTAGCAGTCACCGGGGAGCTGTTTTTT

j_call: TRBJ2-3
v_call: TRBV25-1
clone_size: few
d_call: NA
cdr3_aa: CASSPVKGGADTQYF
cdr3_nt: TGTGCCAGCAGTCCCGTTAAGGGGGGCGCGGATACGCAGTATTTT

j_call: TRBJ2-7
v_call: TRBV7-2
clone_size: NA
d_call: NA
cdr3_aa: CASSSPDRSSYEQYF
cdr3_nt: TGTGCCAGCAGCTCACCCGACAGGAGTTCGTACGAGCAGTACTTC

j_call: TRBJ1-1
v_call: TRBV21-1
clone_size: few
d_call: NA
cdr3_aa: CASSKGRGMNTEAFF
cdr3_nt: TGTGCCAGCAGCAAAGGTAGGGGTATGAACACTGAAGCTTTCTTT

j_call: TRBJ1-1
v_call: TRBV4-3
clone_size: few
d_call: TRBD1
cdr3_aa: CASSPGQGANTEAFF
cdr3_nt: TGCGCCAGCAGCCCGGGACAGGGGGCGAACACTGAAGCTTTCTTT

j_call: TRBJ2-1
v_call: TRBV9
clone_size: NA
d_call: TRBD1
cdr3_aa: CASSVRDRETYNEQFF
cdr3_nt: TGTGCCAGCAGCGTGAGGGACAGGGAAACCTACAATGAGCAGTTCTTC